A single T cell receptor (beta chain) is shown here with its context. As yet, its antigen is unknown. Using RNA transcripts, the TCR beta CDR3 regions were amplified. HTBI-primed RT-PCR formed the first round, and a multiplex PCR formed the second. TCRdb processed the multiplex PCR reads anew with MiXCR; each CDR3 protein has one entry. The table lists a few hundred thousand distinct CDR3 sequences, about a sixth of them singletons. The entry originates in a study of Graves' ophthalmopathy and Graves' hyperthyroidism. V was cut by 4 bases and J by 3 bases, with 10 bases left in between. The CDR3 is 14 residues long. Germline V lookup: CDR1 SGHRS, CDR2 YFSETQ. Study-wide points: Classification of ophthalmopathy versus stable hyperthyroidism by a 13-signature model yielded around 88% sensitivity and just over 80% specificity.

People with hyperthyroidism were aged 18 to 65 and newly diagnosed, under 2 months' duration. The genes are TRBV5-1 and TRBJ2-2; a weak D match, TRBD1 (6 bases). This clonotype was sampled from an adult woman with stable Graves' hyperthyroidism. What was sequenced was peripheral blood. The CDR3 bases are TGCGCCAGCAGCGAACAGGGATACACCGGGGAGCTGTTTTTT. Translating gives CASSEQGYTGELFF. Based on the CDR3 plus reference TRBV5-1 and TRBJ2-2, the full variable domain is KAGVTQTPRYLIKTRGQQVTLSCSPISGHRSVSWYQQTPGQGLQFLFEYFSETQRNKGNFPGRFSGRQFSNSRSEMNVSTLELGDSALYLCASSEQGYTGELFFGEGSRLTVL.